The T cell receptor beta chain under discussion was sequenced for a study of regulatory T cells in long-lasting Graves disease. This clonotype has more than one count but fewer than ten. Noted time point: newly diagnosed GD, antithyroid drugs for less than 3 months. Scientists built the TCR library using RNA that was extracted from PBMCs. Assembly of TCR beta libraries relied on iRepertoire HTBI primers together with Arm-PCR of CDR3 regions. TCRdb passed the multiplex PCR reads through MiXCR, listing each CDR3 protein once. This repertoire shows roughly 500,000 distinct CDR3 sequences, about 14% found once; its top ten account for roughly 18%. These same data were also listed under a study on T cells in Graves' hyperthyroidism and ophthalmopathy.

The sequencing here drew on peripheral blood mononuclear cells (PBMCs), taken at new diagnosis, from a patient treated with antithyroid drugs. The clonotype was recovered from a woman aged 45 to 65 with Graves disease.

The CDR3 here is CAISEDGDYGYTF. Written as DNA, the CDR3 is TGTGCCATCAGTGAGGACGGAGACTATGGCTACACCTTC. The chain combines TRBV10-3 with TRBJ1-2, with D hard to call. The CDR3 has 13 residues. With 2 bases removed from V and 3 bases from J, the gap between germline ends came to 7 bases. CDR1 is ENHRY and CDR2 is SYGVKD in the germline V gene.